These T cell receptor beta chains were read from a single sample in a study of blood T cell repertoires in COVID-19. This table comes from immunoSEQ multiplex PCR, and its TCRdb copy is limited to in-frame clones, with some not included. The table records approximately 220,000 clones, 80% to 90% of them present only once. The sequencing input was PBMCs or T cells enriched from blood (not recorded which). The receptors derive from a woman between 18 and 29 years old in a cohort exposed to, infected with or recovered from COVID-19 (not recorded which). CDR3s include the opening cysteine and the closing phenylalanine or tryptophan. Fields, in order: J gene, CDR3 length, D gene, V gene, clone size, CDR3 protein, CDR3 DNA. The D gene is left open where the match is weak. The size entry is marked missing in some rows and otherwise reads once, few, many or a size class.

TRBJ1-5 15 TRBD1 TRBV6-5 . CASREGASSNQPQHF TGTGCCAGCAGGGAGGGGGCGTCCAGCAATCAGCCCCAGCATTTT
TRBJ2-5 14 TRBD2 TRBV15 . CATTGGGDKETQYF TGTGCCACCACAGGCGGGGGGGATAAAGAGACCCAGTACTTC
TRBJ2-1 15 . TRBV6-5 . CASSFGTSLIIEQFF TGTGCCAGCAGTTTTGGGACTTCGCTCATTATTGAGCAGTTCTTC
TRBJ2-7 15 TRBD2 TRBV11-3 . CASSSRLAGAHEQYF TGTGCCAGCAGCTCTCGACTAGCGGGAGCTCACGAGCAGTACTTC
TRBJ2-2 14 . TRBV19 . CASSTAGETGELFF TGTGCCAGTAGTACAGCAGGGGAAACCGGGGAGCTGTTTTTT
TRBJ1-1 16 . TRBV12-1 . CASSLPGQGWNTEAFF TGTGCCAGCAGCTTACCAGGGCAGGGGTGGAACACTGAAGCTTTCTTT
TRBJ1-2 16 TRBD1 TRBV9 . CASSVEDRGLDYGYTF TGTGCCAGCAGCGTAGAGGACAGGGGGCTCGACTATGGCTACACCTTC
TRBJ1-1 16 TRBD1 TRBV3-1/TRBV3-2 . CASSQGLRGLNTEAFF TGTGCCAGCAGCCAAGGCCTCAGGGGGCTGAACACTGAAGCTTTCTTT
TRBJ1-2 14 . TRBV14 . CASSQEAGINGYTF TGTGCCAGCAGCCAGGAAGCAGGGATTAATGGCTACACCTTC
TRBJ2-1 14 TRBD2 TRBV10-3 once CAISERGLGNEQFF TGTGCCATCAGTGAGCGAGGACTAGGTAATGAGCAGTTCTTC
TRBJ2-3 19 TRBD2 TRBV11-2 . CASSLVVLAGLPGTDTQYF TGTGCCAGCAGCTTAGTAGTGCTAGCGGGTTTACCCGGGACAGATACGCAGTATTTT
TRBJ2-2 14 TRBD2 TRBV10-3 few CAIRGLAETGELFF TGTGCCATCAGGGGACTAGCGGAAACCGGGGAGCTGTTTTTT
TRBJ1-4 12 . TRBV29-1 . CSAGGQGEKLFF TGCAGCGCGGGGGGCCAAGGAGAAAAACTGTTTTTT
TRBJ2-2 14 TRBD1 TRBV5-1 . CASTGQGPTGELFF TGCGCCAGCACGGGACAGGGACCCACCGGGGAGCTGTTTTTT
TRBJ2-2 15 . TRBV7-3 few CASSLGPGGTGELFF TGTGCCAGCAGCTTAGGTCCCGGAGGCACCGGGGAGCTGTTTTTT
TRBJ1-6 16 TRBD1 TRBV5-4 . CASRQDTTGTNSPLHF TGTGCCAGCCGCCAGGATACGACAGGGACGAATTCACCCCTCCACTTT
TRBJ1-1 14 TRBD1 TRBV2 . CASSLGQGSTEAFF TGTGCCAGCAGCCTTGGACAGGGAAGCACTGAAGCTTTCTTT
TRBJ2-7 14 TRBD1 TRBV7-9 . CASSYRTGSYEQYF TGTGCCAGCAGCTACAGGACAGGGTCCTACGAGCAGTACTTC
TRBJ2-7 14 TRBD1 TRBV28 once CASSPGQGSYEQYF TGTGCCAGCAGTCCGGGACAGGGCTCCTACGAGCAGTACTTC
TRBJ1-3 15 . TRBV3-1/TRBV3-2 . CASSQGRGPGNTIYF TGTGCCAGCAGCCAAGGAAGGGGCCCTGGAAACACCATATATTTT
TRBJ2-7 14 . TRBV5-1 . CASSLDPGGSEQYF TGCGCCAGCAGCTTGGACCCAGGAGGTAGCGAGCAGTACTTC
TRBJ2-5 17 . TRBV11-2 . CASSPPRASSTQETQYF TGTGCCAGCAGCCCTCCCAGGGCGAGTTCGACCCAAGAGACCCAGTACTTC
TRBJ2-1 14 . TRBV20-1 . CSASLLGVYNEQFF TGCAGTGCTAGTCTCCTCGGGGTCTACAATGAGCAGTTCTTC
TRBJ1-2 15 . TRBV19 . CASSIDLGQPYGYTF TGTGCCAGTAGTATAGATCTAGGACAGCCCTATGGCTACACCTTC
TRBJ1-5 19 TRBD1 TRBV28 . CASNTMFIGGDNSNQPQHF TGTGCCAGCAATACGATGTTTATAGGGGGCGATAATAGCAATCAGCCCCAGCATTTT
TRBJ2-1 16 TRBD1 TRBV5-4 . CASSLLAGTGYNEQFF TGTGCCAGCAGCTTGTTGGCCGGGACAGGCTACAATGAGCAGTTCTTC
TRBJ2-3 15 TRBD2 TRBV27 . CASKGLGANTDTQYF TGTGCCAGCAAGGGACTAGGAGCTAACACAGATACGCAGTATTTT
TRBJ1-5 14 . TRBV28 . CASSLVAGRQPQHF TGTGCCAGCAGTTTGGTGGCAGGCAGGCAGCCCCAGCATTTT
TRBJ1-1 13 . TRBV6-5 . CASSRGSRREAFF TGTGCCAGCAGTAGGGGTTCTCGTCGTGAAGCTTTCTTT
TRBJ2-7 17 TRBD1 TRBV19 . CASSIGTGAPNAYEQYF TGTGCCAGTAGTATAGGGACAGGGGCCCCAAACGCCTACGAGCAGTACTTC
TRBJ2-7 14 TRBD2 TRBV7-8 . CASSFPPGGYEQYF TGTGCCAGCAGCTTCCCACCGGGGGGGTACGAGCAGTACTTC
TRBJ1-1 11 . TRBV12-3/TRBV12-4 . CASKSRTEAFF TGTGCCAGCAAATCCAGGACTGAAGCTTTCTTT
TRBJ2-5 14 . TRBV5-1 . CASSLDSGGETQYF TGCGCCAGCAGCTTGGACTCGGGCGGGGAGACCCAGTACTTC
TRBJ2-3 14 . TRBV5-1 . CASSLSGTTDTQYF TGCGCCAGCAGCTTAAGCGGCACCACAGATACGCAGTATTTT
TRBJ2-1 12 . TRBV29-1 . CSALRRVDEQFF TGCAGCGCCCTCAGGAGGGTGGATGAGCAGTTCTTC
TRBJ1-5 15 . TRBV7-2 . CASSLSGYSNQPQHF TGTGCCAGCAGCTTATCCGGGTATAGCAATCAGCCCCAGCATTTT
TRBJ1-3 17 . TRBV5-1 . CASSLDYDLFSGNTIYF TGCGCCAGCAGCTTGGACTATGACCTCTTCTCTGGAAACACCATATATTTT
TRBJ2-2 13 . TRBV11-2 few CASSLGLAGELFF TGTGCCAGCAGCTTAGGACTAGCCGGGGAGCTGTTTTTT
TRBJ2-3 11 . TRBV25-1 . CASSEQDTQYF TGTGCCAGCAGTGAACAAGATACGCAGTATTTT
TRBJ1-5 14 . TRBV6-1 . CASSDLADNQPQHF TGTGCCAGCAGTGATTTAGCAGACAATCAGCCCCAGCATTTT
TRBJ2-5 16 . TRBV14 . CASSQGAGRSLVAQYF TGTGCCAGCAGCCAAGGGGCAGGGAGGAGTTTGGTGGCCCAGTACTTC
TRBJ1-5 19 TRBD1 TRBV27 . CASSLRGPGQGSSNQPQHF TGTGCCAGCAGTTTACGGGGCCCGGGACAGGGGTCTAGCAATCAGCCCCAGCATTTT
TRBJ2-7 12 TRBD1 TRBV3-1/TRBV3-2 . CASSPTGAEQYF TGTGCCAGCAGCCCAACAGGGGCCGAGCAGTACTTC
TRBJ2-3 12 . TRBV5-6 . CASSLDRVAQYF TGTGCCAGCAGCTTGGACAGGGTGGCGCAGTATTTT
TRBJ1-4 14 . TRBV5-1 . CASSLDATNEKLFF TGCGCCAGCAGCCTAGACGCAACTAATGAAAAACTGTTTTTT
TRBJ1-6 14 TRBD1 TRBV10-2 . CASSTPGQNSPLHF TGCGCCAGCAGCACTCCGGGACAGAATTCACCCCTCCACTTT
TRBJ1-2 11 . TRBV28 few CASSLGAGYTF TGTGCCAGCAGTTTAGGGGCTGGCTACACCTTC
TRBJ2-7 13 TRBD1 TRBV7-8 . CASSHTGGYEQYF TGTGCCAGCAGCCATACAGGGGGCTACGAGCAGTACTTC
TRBJ1-5 13 . TRBV27 . CASQGRANQPQHF TGTGCCAGCCAGGGCAGGGCTAATCAGCCCCAGCATTTT